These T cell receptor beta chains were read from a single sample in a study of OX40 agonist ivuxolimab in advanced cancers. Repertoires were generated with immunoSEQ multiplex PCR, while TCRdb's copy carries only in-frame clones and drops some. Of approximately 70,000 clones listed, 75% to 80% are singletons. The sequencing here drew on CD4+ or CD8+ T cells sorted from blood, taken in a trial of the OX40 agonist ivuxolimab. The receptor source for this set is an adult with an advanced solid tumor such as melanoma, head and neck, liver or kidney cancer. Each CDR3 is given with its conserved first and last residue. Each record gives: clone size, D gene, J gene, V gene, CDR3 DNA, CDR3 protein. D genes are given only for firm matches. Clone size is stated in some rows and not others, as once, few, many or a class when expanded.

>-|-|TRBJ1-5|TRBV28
TGTGCCAGCAGTTCTCTGGACTTCCCCGGGGATGGCAGCAATCAGCCCCAGCATTTT
CASSSLDFPGDGSNQPQHF
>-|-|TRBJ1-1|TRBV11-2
TGTGCCAGCAGCCCCAGGTCCGGGAGGGACACTGAAGCTTTCTTT
CASSPRSGRDTEAFF
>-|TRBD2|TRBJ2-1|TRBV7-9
TGTGCCAGCAGCTTAGATTGGGAGGGAGAGGAGCAGTTCTTC
CASSLDWEGEEQFF
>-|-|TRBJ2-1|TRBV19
TGTGCCAGTAGTATACGGGGGGCTGGGTCCCACAATGAGCAGTTCTTC
CASSIRGAGSHNEQFF
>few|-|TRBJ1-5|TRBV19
TGTGCCAGTCGTATTACAGGGAATCAGCCCCAGCATTTT
CASRITGNQPQHF
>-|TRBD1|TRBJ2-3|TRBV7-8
TGTGCCAGCAGCCCTCCTTACAGGGGGCAAGGAGATACGCAGTATTTT
CASSPPYRGQGDTQYF
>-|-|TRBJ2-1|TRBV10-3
TGTGCCATCAGTGAGCGGCGGACTACGAATGAGCAGTTCTTC
CAISERRTTNEQFF
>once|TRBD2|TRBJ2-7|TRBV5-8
TGTGCCAGCAGCTTGGCCCTCCTAGCGGCGTCCGAGCAGTACTTC
CASSLALLAASEQYF
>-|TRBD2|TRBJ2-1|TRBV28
TGTGCCAGCCCCCCCAGCGGGAGTTTTCGTCCCCCGAAGAGCAATGAGCAGTTCTTC
CASPPSGSFRPPKSNEQFF
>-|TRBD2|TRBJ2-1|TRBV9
TGTGCCAGCAGCAAATCCGGGACTAGCGGGAACAATGAGCAGTTCTTC
CASSKSGTSGNNEQFF
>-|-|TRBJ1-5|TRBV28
TGTGCCAGCTGGACTGCCGGTTCCAATCAGCCCCAGCATTTT
CASWTAGSNQPQHF
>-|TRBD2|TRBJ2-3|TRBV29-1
TGCAGCGTTATACTAGCGGGAGTTGCAGATACGCAGTATTTT
CSVILAGVADTQYF
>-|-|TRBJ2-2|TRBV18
TGTGCCAGCTCACCACCTTCGTTAAGCGTGTCCGGGGAGCTGTTTTTT
CASSPPSLSVSGELFF
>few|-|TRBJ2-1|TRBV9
TGTGCCAGCAGCGAGCCCAGACGGGGGCAGTTCTTC
CASSEPRRGQFF
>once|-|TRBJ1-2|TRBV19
TGTGCCAGTAGTACCTGGACAGCGAACTATGGCTACACCTTC
CASSTWTANYGYTF
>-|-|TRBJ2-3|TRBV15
TGTGCCACCAGCAGAGAAGAGGGCCAAGGGACAGATACGCAGTATTTT
CATSREEGQGTDTQYF
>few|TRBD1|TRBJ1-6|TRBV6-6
TGTGCCAGCAGAGTCTCTACGGGACAGGGGTGGTCACCCCTCCACTTT
CASRVSTGQGWSPLHF
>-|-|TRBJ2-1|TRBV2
TGTGCCAGCACAATCTGGGCAGTTAGCTCCTACAATGAGCAGTTCTTC
CASTIWAVSSYNEQFF
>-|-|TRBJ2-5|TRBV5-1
TGCGCCAGCAGCATCCGCGGGAATGGAGAGACCCAGTACTTC
CASSIRGNGETQYF
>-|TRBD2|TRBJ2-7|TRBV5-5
TGTGCCAGCAGCTTGGATTTCGGACTAGCGGGAGTTTACGAGCAGTACTTC
CASSLDFGLAGVYEQYF
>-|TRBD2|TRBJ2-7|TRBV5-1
TGCGCCAGCAGGAGCGGGGGTTCTTCCTACGAGCAGTACTTC
CASRSGGSSYEQYF
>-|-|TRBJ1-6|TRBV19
TGTGCCAGTTCTTTGGCGCAGGGAGATAATTCACCCCTCCACTTT
CASSLAQGDNSPLHF
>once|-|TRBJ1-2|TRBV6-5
TGTGCCAGCAGACAACGGACAGCCCCTGGCTATGGCTACACCTTC
CASRQRTAPGYGYTF
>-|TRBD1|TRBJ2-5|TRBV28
TGTGCCAGCAGTTTAAGCTACAGGGGCCAAGAGACCCAGTACTTC
CASSLSYRGQETQYF
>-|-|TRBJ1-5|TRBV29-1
TGCAGCGTTGGGGTTTTCCAGCCCCAGCATTTT
CSVGVFQPQHF
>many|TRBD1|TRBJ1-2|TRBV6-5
TGTGCCAGCAGACGCCGGGACAGGGAGGGAGGCTACACCTTC
CASRRRDREGGYTF
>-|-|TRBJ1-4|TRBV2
TGTGCCAGTTGTATTGAATCACGCCTCAATGAAAAACTGTTTTTT
CASCIESRLNEKLFF
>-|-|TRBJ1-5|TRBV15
TGTGCCACCAGGAAACAGGGAATCGGCAATCAGCCCCAGCATTTT
CATRKQGIGNQPQHF
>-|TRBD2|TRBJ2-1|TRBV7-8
TGTGCCAGCAGCTTAGCGGTGGGACTAGCTGAGCAGTTCTTC
CASSLAVGLAEQFF
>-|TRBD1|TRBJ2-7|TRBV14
TGTGCCAGCAGCCAACTACGGGACAGGGGCGACGAGCAGTACTTC
CASSQLRDRGDEQYF
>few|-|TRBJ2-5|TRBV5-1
TGCGCCAGCAGCTTGCGTCTATACGCGGAGACCCAGTACTTC
CASSLRLYAETQYF
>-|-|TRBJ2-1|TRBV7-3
TGTGCCAGCAGCCCTACCGACAGTAGTGGTGAGCAGTTCTTC
CASSPTDSSGEQFF
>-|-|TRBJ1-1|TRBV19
TGTGCCAGTAGTATGAATGTTAGGACTGAAGCTTTCTTT
CASSMNVRTEAFF
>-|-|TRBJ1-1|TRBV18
TGTGCCAGCTCACGTCAAGGGGGGACTGAAGCTTTCTTT
CASSRQGGTEAFF
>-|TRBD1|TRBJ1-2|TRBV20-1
TGCAGTGCCGCTGGGACAGGCGGCTACACCTTC
CSAAGTGGYTF
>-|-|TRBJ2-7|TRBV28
TGTGCCAGCAGAAAAAGGGGGATCTCCTACGAGCAGTACTTC
CASRKRGISYEQYF
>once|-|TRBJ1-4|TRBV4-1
TGCGCCAGCAGAGACACGGGGGGGACTAATGAAAAACTGTTTTTT
CASRDTGGTNEKLFF
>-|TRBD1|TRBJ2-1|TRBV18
TGTGCCAGCACAGGGGACGGGAACAATGAGCAGTTCTTC
CASTGDGNNEQFF
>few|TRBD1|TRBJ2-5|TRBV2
TGTGCCAGTTCCATTATTCCAGGGGGCCCCTTAGGGGAGACCCAGTACTTC
CASSIIPGGPLGETQYF
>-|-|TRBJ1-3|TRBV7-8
TGTGCCAGCAGCCCGAGGACAAGTCGCTCTGGAAACACCATATATTTT
CASSPRTSRSGNTIYF
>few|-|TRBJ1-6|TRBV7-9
TGTGCCAGCAGCTCCTCATATAATTCACCCCTCCACTTT
CASSSSYNSPLHF
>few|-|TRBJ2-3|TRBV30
TGTGCCTGGAGATCTTGGGGTACGCAGTATTTT
CAWRSWGTQYF
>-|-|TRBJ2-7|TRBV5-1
TGCGCCAGCAGCCTTAGGGGTGATAGGCCCTACGAGCAGTACTTC
CASSLRGDRPYEQYF
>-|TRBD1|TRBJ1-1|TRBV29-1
TGCAGCGTTAACGACAGGGGGCGGGTCGATAGGAACACTGAAGCTTTCTTT
CSVNDRGRVDRNTEAFF
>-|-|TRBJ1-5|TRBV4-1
TGCGCCAGCAGCAACGAGCTCGGGGGGTATCAGCCCCAGCATTTT
CASSNELGGYQPQHF
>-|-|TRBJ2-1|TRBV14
TGTGCCAGCAGCCAAGATAACTCCTACAATGAGCAGTTCTTC
CASSQDNSYNEQFF